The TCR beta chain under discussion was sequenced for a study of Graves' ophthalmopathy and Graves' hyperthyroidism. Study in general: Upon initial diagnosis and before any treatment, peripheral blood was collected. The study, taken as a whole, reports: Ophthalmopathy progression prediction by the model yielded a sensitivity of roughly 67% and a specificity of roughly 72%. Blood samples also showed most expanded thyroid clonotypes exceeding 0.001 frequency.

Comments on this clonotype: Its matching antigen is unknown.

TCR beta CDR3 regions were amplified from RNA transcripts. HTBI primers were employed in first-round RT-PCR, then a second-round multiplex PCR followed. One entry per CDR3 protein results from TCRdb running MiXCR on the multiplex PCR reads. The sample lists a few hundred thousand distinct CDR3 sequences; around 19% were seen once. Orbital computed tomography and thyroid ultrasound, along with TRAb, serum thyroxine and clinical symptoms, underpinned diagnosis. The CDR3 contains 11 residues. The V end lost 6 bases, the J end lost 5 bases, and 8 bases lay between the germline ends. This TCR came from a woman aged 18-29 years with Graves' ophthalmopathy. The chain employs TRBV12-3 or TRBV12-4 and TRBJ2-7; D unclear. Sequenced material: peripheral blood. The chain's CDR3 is CASRVYDEQYF. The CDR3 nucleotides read TGTGCCAGCAGGGTATATGACGAGCAGTACTTC.